One sample yielded the 21 T cell receptor beta chains listed below, sequenced in a study of cytomegalovirus exposure and HLA in healthy donors. Both 60 Vbeta primers and 13 Jbeta primers went into the PCR. Sequenced by immunoSEQ multiplex PCR; TCRdb stores in-frame clones only, minus some. The table lists roughly 98,000 clones, roughly three quarters of them singletons. Material: PBMCs. These receptors all come from a man aged 40-55 years in good health and CMV-seronegative.

The V call is TRBV29-1, the J call TRBJ2-2; unclear D gene. V was pared by 6 bases and J by 3 bases, with 5 bases between. The CDR3 contains 11 residues. Looked up from germline, CDR1 is SQVTM and CDR2 is ANQGSEA. This chain's CDR3 is CSVADTGELFF. The CDR3 DNA follows: TGCAGCGTCGCAGACACCGGGGAGCTGTTTTTT.

The chain links TRBV27 to TRBJ1-6, with TRBD1 identical over 7 bases. This CDR3 region has 17 residues. V shed 6 bases, J shed 2 bases, and the junction held 10 bases outside the gene matches. The germline gives CDR1 MNHEY, CDR2 SMNVEV (reference sequence). CDR3: CASSDLQGFPYNSPLHF. For the CDR3, the DNA is TGTGCCAGCAGCGACCTACAGGGGTTCCCCTATAATTCACCCCTCCACTTT.

The chain carries TRBV7-2 and TRBJ2-7, with D hard to call. The germline gives CDR1 SGHTA, CDR2 FQGNSA. With 1 base removed from V and 2 bases from J, the gap between germline ends came to 12 bases. The CDR3 spans 15 residues. This CDR3 is CASSLGRQAPYEQYF. The DNA for the CDR3 is TGTGCCAGCAGCTTAGGCCGCCAGGCCCCCTACGAGCAGTACTTC. Together with reference TRBV7-2 and TRBJ2-7, the CDR3 gives the full variable domain: GAGVSQSPSNKVTEKGKDVELRCDPISGHTALYWYRQSLGQGLEFLIYFQGNSAPDKSGLPSDRFSAERTGGSVSTLTIQRTQQEDSAVYLCASSLGRQAPYEQYFGPGTRLTVT.

This clone was seen a handful of times. The chain employs TRBV7-8 and TRBJ2-7; TRBD1 is a possible D gene (5 bases). This CDR3 is built from 18 residues. V was cut by 5 bases and J by 1 base, with 24 bases left in between. CDR1 is SGHVS, CDR2 FQNEAQ, per germline. In DNA form, the CDR3 reads TGTGCCAGCAGCCCAACTCAGGGCCGAATCCAGGGATCCTACGAGCAGTACTTC. As protein: CASSPTQGRIQGSYEQYF.

The chain joins TRBV9 to TRBJ2-5; tentatively, D is TRBD1 (5 bases). The CDR3 is made up of 13 amino acids. Trimming pared 0 bases from V and 5 bases from J, leaving 8 bases between. In germline, CDR1 is SGDLS, CDR2 YYNGEE. The CDR3 DNA sequence: TGTGCCAGCAGCGTAGAGGGGCCCGAGACCCAGTACTTC. Translation: CASSVEGPETQYF.

This clone came up a few times. This chain connects TRBV5-1 to TRBJ2-7, with D tentatively TRBD1 (5 bases). Germline loops: CDR1 SGHRS, CDR2 YFSETQ. The CDR3 covers 15 residues. The V gene lost 1 base and the J gene lost 0 bases, with 11 bases spanning the gap. CDR3 bases: TGCGCCAGCAGCTTGTCTGGTGGGGCCTCCTACGAGCAGTACTTC. It encodes CASSLSGGASYEQYF.

The CDR3 reads CASSVSVGGNYGYTF. The CDR3 nucleotides read TGTGCCAGTAGTGTTTCCGTCGGAGGGAACTATGGCTACACCTTC. The J gene is TRBJ1-2, the V gene TRBV19, with D uncertain. Trimming removed 5 bases at V and 2 bases at J, with 15 bases between. CDR1 is LNHDA and CDR2 is SQIVND in the germline V gene (reference sequence). This CDR3 region has 15 residues.

The chain carries TRBV4-3 and TRBJ1-4, with D hard to call. Trimming took off 0 bases at V and 3 bases at J, with 8 bases between the two ends. CDR1 and CDR2 (germline): LGHNA, YSLEER. The CDR3 has 15 amino acids. As DNA, the CDR3 is TGCGCCAGCAGCCAAGATGGGAGGCCTAATGAAAAACTGTTTTTT. This encodes CASSQDGRPNEKLFF.

The rearrangement joins TRBV7-2 to TRBJ2-7, with D possibly matching TRBD2 (6 bases). The CDR3 is 12 amino acids. Germline CDR1 SGHTA, CDR2 FQGNSA. Trimming took 5 bases from V and 3 from J, leaving 8 bases between them. CDR3 sequence: CASSMTSYEQYF. CDR3 bases: TGTGCCAGCAGCATGACTAGCTACGAGCAGTACTTC.

The rearrangement uses TRBV15 and TRBJ2-6, with 7 positions matching TRBD1. The CDR3 length is 18 residues. Germline V lookup: CDR1 LNHNV, CDR2 YYDKDF (reference sequence). V shed 4 bases and J 1 base; nucleotides not matched to a gene: 10. In DNA form, the CDR3 reads TGTGCCACCAGCATAATCCGGGACAGTTTTTCTGGGGCCAACGTCCTGACTTTC. As protein: CATSIIRDSFSGANVLTF.

V and J are TRBV11-2 and TRBJ2-1, with no clear D. The V end lost 2 bases, the J end lost 2 bases, and 10 bases lay between the germline ends. The CDR3 has 15 amino acids. Germline assignment: CDR1 SGHAT and CDR2 FQNNGV. Written as DNA, the CDR3 is TGTGCCAGCAGCTTAATGTCAGATACCTACAATGAGCAGTTCTTC. Translated: CASSLMSDTYNEQFF.

The rearrangement uses TRBV19 and TRBJ2-2; 7 bases are shared with TRBD1. V was pared by 8 bases and J by 6 bases, with 6 bases of the junction left unmatched. Germline V lookup: CDR1 LNHDA, CDR2 SQIVND (reference sequence). The length of the CDR3 is 13 residues. Here the CDR3 DNA reads TGTGCCAGTTCGCAGGGGGTAGCCGGGGAGCTGTTTTTT. Its translation: CASSQGVAGELFF.

V and J are TRBV6-1 and TRBJ2-1, with a tentative D call TRBD2 (5 bases). CDR1 and CDR2 from the germline V gene are MNHNS and SASEGT. With 8 bases removed from V and 1 base from J, the gap between germline ends came to 12 bases. The CDR3 runs 14 residues. The CDR3 is CASCEEASYNEQFF. The CDR3 nucleotides read TGTGCCAGCTGCGAGGAGGCTTCCTACAATGAGCAGTTCTTC.

The chain combines TRBV28 with TRBJ1-1, with 7 bases matching TRBD1. The J segment lost 0 bases and the V segment lost 6 bases, leaving 7 bases of the junction unmatched. In germline, CDR1 is MDHEN, CDR2 SYDVKM. This CDR3 has 15 residues. The CDR3, as DNA: TGTGCCAGCAGGCGGGGACAGACTATGAACACTGAAGCTTTCTTT. As protein: CASRRGQTMNTEAFF.

The chain couples TRBV4-3 to TRBJ1-2; tentative D call: TRBD1 (5 bases). Germline V gene sequence: CDR1 LGHNA, CDR2 YSLEER. Trimming removed 1 base at V and 6 bases at J, with 18 bases between. The CDR3 loop spans 16 amino acids. CDR3 sequence reads: CASSQVGPGLRDGYTF. The CDR3 DNA reads as TGCGCCAGCAGCCAAGTTGGTCCGGGACTCCGGGATGGCTACACCTTC.

There are a few counts of this clone. The chain has TRBV6-5 and TRBJ2-2; no definite D call. The CDR3 has 15 amino acids. Looked up from germline, CDR1 is MNHEY and CDR2 is SVGAGI. Trimming removed 4 bases at V and 0 bases at J, with 9 bases between. CDR3 in amino acids: CASSFHRPNTGELFF. The CDR3 nucleotides are TGTGCCAGCAGTTTCCACAGACCGAACACCGGGGAGCTGTTTTTT.

This clone was found a few times. The rearrangement uses TRBV30 and TRBJ2-7; weak D call: TRBD2 (5 bases). This CDR3 contains 11 residues. Germline V gives CDR1 GTSNPN, CDR2 SVGIG (reference sequence). The V end was cut by 2 bases, the J end by 7 bases, with 9 bases between. The CDR3 DNA sequence: TGTGCCTGGAGTCAAACGGGGGAGCAGTACTTC. This sequence encodes CAWSQTGEQYF.

Only a few counts were recorded for this clone. J is TRBJ2-3 and V is TRBV18; no reliable D call. Germline loops: CDR1 KGHSH, CDR2 LQKENI. Trimming stripped 3 bases from V and 3 bases from J, with 13 bases between. The CDR3 sequence is 15 residues long. The CDR3 is CASSPRDTGTDTQYF. The CDR3 DNA is TGTGCCAGCTCACCGCGAGACACTGGGACAGATACGCAGTATTTT.

This clone was detected a few times. The chain employs TRBV6-5 and TRBJ2-7; TRBD1 might be the D (6 bases). The ends were cut back, 4 bases at V and 4 bases at J, with 20 bases in the middle. Germline-derived CDR1 and CDR2 are MNHEY and SVGAGI. There are 16 residues in the CDR3. For the CDR3, the DNA is TGTGCCAGCAGTTGGCCCCATGGGGGCGCTTATTACGAGCAGTACTTC. Amino acids: CASSWPHGGAYYEQYF.

The chain links TRBV28 to TRBJ2-5; D is unclear. This CDR3 is 15 amino acids long. Germline CDR1 and CDR2: MDHEN and SYDVKM. Trimming shortened V by 0 bases and J by 3 bases, and 11 bases separated the two germline ends. This CDR3 is CASSLWINREETQYF. CDR3 nucleotide sequence: TGTGCCAGCAGTTTATGGATCAACAGAGAAGAGACCCAGTACTTC.

The chain uses TRBV6-1 and TRBJ2-3, with TRBD2 identical over 9 bases. Trimming at V came to 2 bases and at J to 6 bases, leaving 9 bases not matched to a gene. The germline CDR1 and CDR2 sequences are MNHNS and SASEGT. This CDR3 comprises 16 residues. CDR3 amino acids: CASSERGGGAFDTQYF. CDR3 in DNA: TGTGCCAGCAGTGAACGAGGCGGGGGGGCCTTCGATACGCAGTATTTT.